Each of the 11 T cell receptor beta chains below was sequenced from the same sample in a study of T cell repertoires in cytomegalovirus infection. Each CDR3 protein is one row after TCRdb ran MiXCR on the reads. The data contain some 680,000 distinct CDR3 sequences, roughly a third of them seen just once; the ten biggest clones take up under 3%. Input material: PBMCs. The source of these receptors is a human donor in good health (CMV status not recorded). Some clones in this sample may be carry-over from other donors' samples.

A remark on this clonotype: A much larger clone differs from this one at a single base, so this may be a read error. The V and J genes are TRBV7-2 and TRBJ2-1; a possible D gene is TRBD1 (6 bases). Per the germline V gene, CDR1 is SGHTA and CDR2 is FQGNSA. This CDR3 spans 15 amino acids. The DNA for the CDR3 is TGTGCCAGCAGCCCCAGGCTCGGATGGGACAATGAGCAGTTATTC. It specifies CASSPRLGWDNEQLF.

Only a few counts were recorded for this clonotype. The chain recombines TRBV4-1 with TRBJ2-7; 8 nucleotides align to TRBD2. CDR1 MGHRA and CDR2 YSYEKL come from the germline V gene. The CDR3 contains 14 residues. V gave up 0 bases and J gave up 7 bases; unmatched junction bases: 5. CDR3 amino acids: CASSQEGLGAEQYF. In nucleotides, the CDR3 is TGCGCCAGCAGCCAAGAGGGACTAGGGGCGGAGCAGTACTTC.

CDR3 DNA sequence: TGTGCCAGTAGTATGGCGGCAGACACCTACGAGCAGTACTTC. It translates to CASSMAADTYEQYF. V is TRBV19 and J is TRBJ2-7; D not certain. Trimming stripped 3 bases from V and 2 bases from J, with 11 bases between. The CDR3 is 14 amino acids. The germline gives CDR1 LNHDA, CDR2 SQIVND (reference sequence).

CDR3 coding DNA: TGTGCCACAAAGAGTCCCGGCAGAATTACTTCACCCCTCCACTTT. This translates into CATKSPGRITSPLHF. This sequence joins TRBV6-8 and TRBJ1-6; D remains ambiguous. The CDR3 sequence is 15 residues long. The V end was cut by 10 bases, the J end by 9 bases, with 22 bases between. CDR1 is MNHGY, CDR2 SAAAGT, per germline.

This sequence joins TRBV27 and TRBJ2-2; D may be TRBD2 (5 bases). CDR1 is MNHEY, CDR2 SMNVEV, per germline (reference sequence). The CDR3 has 14 amino acids. Trimming shortened V by 0 bases and J by 6 bases, and 8 bases separated the two germline ends. The CDR3 DNA reads as TGTGCCAGCAGTTTATCAGCGGTGGCCGGGGAGCTGTTTTTT. It encodes CASSLSAVAGELFF.

The chain couples TRBV30 to TRBJ1-6; no clear D gene. Germline V gene lookup returns CDR1 GTSNPN and CDR2 SVGIG (reference sequence). The CDR3 sequence is 13 residues long. Trimming took off 3 bases at V and 7 bases at J, with 10 bases between the two ends. CDR3: CAWSLQGNSPLHF. CDR3 in DNA: TGTGCCTGGAGCCTCCAAGGGAATTCACCCCTCCACTTT.

V is TRBV11-1 and J is TRBJ2-7; 12 bases line up with TRBD2. This CDR3 is 17 amino acids long. After removal of 1 base from V and 7 bases from J, the junction contained 11 bases not matched to a gene. Germline CDR1 SGHAT, CDR2 FQDESV (reference sequence). CDR3 in DNA: TGTGCCAGCAGCTTAGTTGGTGGACTAGCGGGATTGGGTGAGCAGTACTTC. Its translation: CASSLVGGLAGLGEQYF. The complete variable domain, with remaining parts taken from reference TRBV11-1 and TRBJ2-7, reads EAEVAQSPRYKITEKSQAVAFWCDPISGHATLYWYRQILGQGPELLVQFQDESVVDDSQLPKDRFSAERLKGVDSTLKIQPAELGDSAMYLCASSLVGGLAGLGEQYFGPGTRLTVT.

The chain employs TRBV25-1 and TRBJ2-3; 13 bases are shared with TRBD2. Germline CDR1 and CDR2: MGHDK and SYGVNS. J was trimmed by 1 base and V by 6 bases; bases with no gene match: 10. This CDR3 spans 18 amino acids. Written as DNA, the CDR3 is TGTGCCAGCAGAAAAGGACTAGCGGGAGAGCTTGGCACAGATACGCAGTATTTT. Translation: CASRKGLAGELGTDTQYF.

This rearrangement joins TRBV6-2 or TRBV6-3 to TRBJ1-3; the D gene is possibly TRBD1 (5 bases). The length of the CDR3 is 16 residues. Germline CDR1 and CDR2: MNHEY and SVGEGT. Trimming took 0 bases from V and 0 from J, leaving 9 bases between them. The CDR3 sequence is CASSYSGGSSGNTIYF. DNA of the CDR3: TGTGCCAGCAGTTACTCTGGGGGTAGCTCTGGAAACACCATATATTTT.

This clonotype was counted at least ten times. This rearrangement joins TRBV6-2 or TRBV6-3 to TRBJ2-5; 10 nucleotides agree with TRBD1. Unmatched junction bases numbered 6, after V lost 2 bases and J lost 3 bases. Germline V lookup: CDR1 MNHEY, CDR2 SVGEGT. This CDR3 is 16 amino acids long. The CDR3: CASSYRPGTGEETQYF. The CDR3 coding sequence is TGTGCCAGCAGTTACAGGCCGGGGACAGGGGAAGAGACCCAGTACTTC.

This clonotype was seen a handful of times. The V gene is TRBV7-3, the J gene TRBJ2-1; tentatively, D is TRBD1 or TRBD2 (6 bases each). The germline V and J ends were trimmed by 1 base and 7 bases, with 11 bases remaining between them. Germline V gene lookup returns CDR1 SGHTA and CDR2 FQGTGA. There are 14 residues in the CDR3. For the CDR3, the DNA is TGTGCCAGCAGCTTAATCCGGGGGCGGAATGAGCAGTTCTTC. This sequence encodes CASSLIRGRNEQFF.